Each of the 27 T cell receptor beta chains below was sequenced from the same sample in a study of blood T cell repertoires in COVID-19. The assay was immunoSEQ multiplex PCR, and TCRdb's table has in-frame clones only and misses some. The repertoire includes approximately 72,000 clones, 88% of them detected once, and 25% to 35% sits in the top ten. The sequencing sample was made of peripheral blood. These receptors came from a middle-aged man with acute or convalescent COVID-19.

The V and J genes are TRBV5-1 and TRBJ2-3, with a tentative D call TRBD1 (5 bases). The CDR3 runs 16 residues. Germline V gene data show CDR1 as SGHRS and CDR2 as YFSETQ. Trimming stripped 0 bases from V and 3 bases from J, with 14 bases between. CDR3 DNA sequence: TGCGCCAGCAGCTTGGACAGGCCAAGGGGAACAGATACGCAGTATTTT. Its protein is CASSLDRPRGTDTQYF.

The V and J genes are TRBV29-1 and TRBJ1-2, with 7 positions matching TRBD1. Per the germline V gene, CDR1 is SQVTM and CDR2 is ANQGSEA. This CDR3 is 13 amino acids long. After removal of 7 bases from V and 7 bases from J, the junction contained 12 bases not matched to a gene. The CDR3 DNA sequence: TGCAGCGCCGCGACAGGGTCTGGGTCTGGCTACACCTTC. Translated, it gives CSAATGSGSGYTF.

This rearrangement joins TRBV9 to TRBJ2-7, with 9 bases matching TRBD1. V was clipped by 3 bases and J by 4 bases; unmatched bases: 8. This CDR3 comprises 15 residues. Germline lookup yields CDR1 SGDLS and CDR2 YYNGEE. The CDR3 DNA reads as TGTGCCAGCAGCGGGACCGGGACAGGGACGTACGAGCAGTACTTC. It is translated as CASSGTGTGTYEQYF.

V gene TRBV10-3 combines with J gene TRBJ1-2; 7 nucleotides align to TRBD1. Germline CDR1 and CDR2: ENHRY and SYGVKD. J gave up 4 bases and V 2 bases, and 4 bases lay outside the gene matches. The CDR3 covers 14 residues. The CDR3 DNA follows: TGTGCCATCAGTGAGAACGGACAGGTCTATGGCTACACCTTC. Translating it yields CAISENGQVYGYTF.

V is TRBV6-2 or TRBV6-3 and J is TRBJ2-3, with 9 bases aligning to TRBD2. Germline lookup yields CDR1 MNHEY and CDR2 SVGEGT. This CDR3 has 20 amino acids. Germline trimming cut 1 base from V and 0 bases from J; bases unmatched to any gene: 14. This chain's CDR3 is CASSYLSQAGGRPSTDTQYF. CDR3 nucleotides: TGTGCCAGCAGTTACTTATCGCAAGCGGGGGGCAGACCTAGCACAGATACGCAGTATTTT.

This clone occurred a few times. The rearrangement uses TRBV10-1 and TRBJ1-6, with D possibly being TRBD1 (5 bases). The CDR3 is 16 amino acids. The V and J ends lost 4 bases and 6 bases respectively, with 16 bases between them. CDR1 and CDR2 (germline): WNHNN, SYGVQD (reference sequence). CDR3 bases: TGCGCCAGCAGTGGCCCAGGGCCTAACCTTAATTCACCCCTCCACTTT. It specifies CASSGPGPNLNSPLHF.

The genes are TRBV19 and TRBJ1-1; the D gene is possibly TRBD1 (6 bases). V was trimmed by 7 bases and J by 0 bases, leaving 15 bases between them. CDR3 length: 15 amino acids. CDR1 and CDR2 from the germline V gene are LNHDA and SQIVND (reference sequence). CDR3 sequence (DNA): TGTGCCAGTACCTATGGGACATTCATGAACACTGAAGCTTTCTTT. Protein: CASTYGTFMNTEAFF.

The CDR3 here is CASSEMGRSSGNTIYF. In DNA form, the CDR3 reads TGTGCCAGCAGTGAAATGGGCAGGTCGTCTGGAAACACCATATATTTT. The chain combines TRBV2 with TRBJ1-3, with D uncertain. The CDR3 sequence is 16 residues long. The V end was cut by 2 bases, the J end by 1 base, with 12 bases between. From germline, CDR1 is SNHLY and CDR2 FYNNEI.

The genes are TRBV25-1 and TRBJ1-4; weak D call: TRBD1 (6 bases). V was pared by 4 bases and J by 7 bases, with 19 bases between. The CDR3 contains 16 residues. Germline V gives CDR1 MGHDK, CDR2 SYGVNS. The DNA of the CDR3 is TGTGCCAGCAGTGGGAACAACAGGGCTAGTTCTGAAAAACTGTTTTTT. Residues: CASSGNNRASSEKLFF.

The CDR3 bases are TGTGCCAGCAGCTTAAGCATAACCTACTATGGCTACACCTTC. Amino acids: CASSLSITYYGYTF. The V gene is TRBV7-8, the J gene TRBJ1-2; D remains unclear. This CDR3 comprises 14 residues. Per germline, CDR1 SGHVS and CDR2 FQNEAQ. Trimming removed 2 bases at V and 3 bases at J, with 10 bases between.

Many counts were recorded for this clone. The chain combines TRBV6-2 or TRBV6-3 with TRBJ2-6; D uncertain. The CDR3 is 15 residues long. V was cut by 0 bases and J by 0 bases, with 3 bases left in between. Germline V gene lookup returns CDR1 MNHEY and CDR2 SVGEGT. The CDR3 sequence is CASSYSASGANVLTF. The DNA of the CDR3 is TGTGCCAGCAGTTACTCGGCCTCTGGGGCCAACGTCCTGACTTTC.

The rearrangement joins TRBV18 to TRBJ1-5, with 8 nucleotides matching TRBD1. This CDR3 is built from 16 residues. Unmatched junction bases numbered 13, after V lost 6 bases and J lost 6 bases. CDR1 KGHSH and CDR2 LQKENI come from the germline V gene. The CDR3 region has the DNA TGTGCCAGCTCGGAAGCTACAGGGGGACCGAGTCAGCCCCAGCATTTT. Its translation is CASSEATGGPSQPQHF. Together with reference TRBV18 and TRBJ1-5, the CDR3 gives the full variable domain: NAGVMQNPRHLVRRRGQEARLRCSPMKGHSHVYWYRQLPEEGLKFMVYLQKENIIDESGMPKERFSAEFPKEGPSILRIQQVVRGDSAAYFCASSEATGGPSQPQHFGDGTRLSIL.

This clone was seen only once. The chain combines TRBV5-1 with TRBJ2-2; 7 bases map to TRBD1. J was trimmed by 1 base and V by 4 bases; bases with no gene match: 10. This CDR3 spans 17 amino acids. Germline CDR1 is SGHRS and CDR2 is YFSETQ. DNA of the CDR3: TGCGCCAGCAGCCGCGGAAACAGGGGAAGGAACACCGGGGAGCTGTTTTTT. Amino acids: CASSRGNRGRNTGELFF. Supplemented by reference TRBV5-1 and TRBJ2-2, the full variable domain reads KAGVTQTPRYLIKTRGQQVTLSCSPISGHRSVSWYQQTPGQGLQFLFEYFSETQRNKGNFPGRFSGRQFSNSRSEMNVSTLELGDSALYLCASSRGNRGRNTGELFFGEGSRLTVL.

The J gene is TRBJ2-7, the V gene TRBV28, with D tentatively TRBD1 (6 bases). CDR3 length: 13 amino acids. The V end lost 4 bases, the J end lost 2 bases, and 9 bases lay between the germline ends. From germline, CDR1 is MDHEN and CDR2 SYDVKM. CDR3 amino acids: CASSSDRPYEQYF. The CDR3 bases are TGTGCCAGCAGTTCAGACAGGCCCTACGAGCAGTACTTC. Full variable domain (remainder filled in from reference TRBV28 and TRBJ2-7): DVKVTQSSRYLVKRTGEKVFLECVQDMDHENMFWYRQDPGLGLRLIYFSYDVKMKEKGDIPEGYSVSREKKERFSLILESASTNQTSMYLCASSSDRPYEQYFGPGTRLTVT.

This clone has just one count. The CDR3 DNA is TGCAGCGTAGACAAAAGGGACAGGGGCTCCTACGAGCAGTACTTC. Encoded protein: CSVDKRDRGSYEQYF. The genes are TRBV29-1 and TRBJ2-7; the match to TRBD1 covers 10 bases. The ends lost 6 bases at V and 0 bases at J; junction bases unmatched: 8. Germline assignment: CDR1 SQVTM and CDR2 ANQGSEA. The CDR3 is 15 amino acids.

The genes are TRBV7-3 and TRBJ2-7; 7 bases match TRBD1. Germline V lookup: CDR1 SGHTA, CDR2 FQGTGA. This CDR3 is built from 15 residues. Trimming removed 2 bases from V and 6 bases from J; junction bases left unmatched: 10. CDR3 residues: CASSLLGTDISEQYF. The CDR3, as DNA: TGTGCCAGCAGCTTATTAGGGACAGACATCTCCGAGCAGTACTTC.

The chain combines TRBV10-3 with TRBJ2-4; TRBD2 matches 16 bases. Trimming at V came to 6 bases and at J to 7 bases, leaving 9 bases not matched to a gene. CDR3 length: 17 amino acids. Germline loops: CDR1 ENHRY, CDR2 SYGVKD. The CDR3 spells CAISPGTSGGALNIQYF. DNA of the CDR3: TGTGCCATCAGCCCAGGGACTAGCGGGGGGGCCTTGAACATTCAGTACTTC.

This rearrangement joins TRBV11-2 to TRBJ2-3, with TRBD1 identical over 7 bases. Unmatched junction bases numbered 12, after V lost 4 bases and J lost 2 bases. The CDR3 is made up of 17 amino acids. Germline V lookup: CDR1 SGHAT, CDR2 FQNNGV. In DNA, the CDR3 is TGTGCCAGCAGCTCCCTCCGGGACAGAGGGGACACAGATACGCAGTATTTT. It yields the protein CASSSLRDRGDTDTQYF. The variable domain in full, completed from reference TRBV11-2 and TRBJ2-3, reads EAGVAQSPRYKIIEKRQSVAFWCNPISGHATLYWYQQILGQGPKLLIQFQNNGVVDDSQLPKDRFSAERLKGVDSTLKIQPAKLEDSAVYLCASSSLRDRGDTDTQYFGPGTRLTVL.

This clone was detected once. The rearrangement links TRBV20-1 to TRBJ1-5; TRBD1 matches 8 bases. Trimming cost V 3 bases and J 6 bases; bases outside gene matches: 13. This CDR3 spans 16 amino acids. Germline values: CDR1 DFQATT, CDR2 SNEGSKA (reference sequence). CDR3 in DNA: TGCAGTGCTAGTAGGGGAGGACAGGGCATAAGTCAGCCCCAGCATTTT. Encoded protein: CSASRGGQGISQPQHF.

CDR3 in DNA: TGTGCCAGCAGCGTCCGGACAGGGGGTAATGAAAAACTGTTTTTT. Its translation is CASSVRTGGNEKLFF. The rearrangement links TRBV9 to TRBJ1-4; 10 bases are a match to TRBD1. Germline CDR1 SGDLS, CDR2 YYNGEE. Trimming removed 2 bases from V and 4 bases from J; junction bases left unmatched: 2. CDR3 length: 15 residues.

V is TRBV27 and J is TRBJ2-5, with 10 bases lining up with TRBD2. Germline values: CDR1 MNHEY, CDR2 SMNVEV (reference sequence). The ends lost 4 bases at V and 5 bases at J; junction bases unmatched: 10. This CDR3 has 16 residues. Here the CDR3 DNA reads TGTGCCAGCAGTTCGTTAGCGGGGGGACTAGGGGAGACCCAGTACTTC. This codes for CASSSLAGGLGETQYF.

This clone came up once. The chain joins TRBV6-4 to TRBJ1-2; 8 bases match TRBD1. The V gene end was trimmed by 6 bases and the J gene end by 3 bases; junction bases not matched to a gene: 6. The CDR3 covers 14 residues. Germline CDR1 is MRHNA and CDR2 is SNTAGT. The CDR3 DNA follows: TGTGCCAGCAGCCCCGACAGGGGAGACTATGGCTACACCTTC. Translation gives CASSPDRGDYGYTF.

The CDR3 region is CASSMRTGGSEPQHF. DNA for the CDR3: TGTGCCAGTAGTATGCGGACAGGGGGATCGGAGCCCCAGCATTTT. This chain connects TRBV19 to TRBJ1-5; 10 nucleotides line up with TRBD1. J gave up 8 bases and V 3 bases, and 7 bases lay outside the gene matches. CDR1 is LNHDA, CDR2 SQIVND, per germline (reference sequence). The CDR3 is made up of 15 amino acids.

This clone was observed once. The CDR3 loop reads CASSETGRVAGELFF. DNA for the CDR3: TGTGCCAGCAGTGAAACGGGCAGGGTGGCCGGGGAGCTGTTTTTT. V usage is TRBV6-1 and J usage is TRBJ2-2; D is perhaps TRBD1 (5 bases). From germline, CDR1 is MNHNS and CDR2 SASEGT. V was pared by 2 bases and J by 6 bases, with 13 bases between. This CDR3 is 15 amino acids long.

At least ten counts were recorded for this clone. This chain links TRBV10-2 with TRBJ1-1, with D possibly matching TRBD1 (5 bases). The CDR3 has 14 residues. Germline values: CDR1 WSHSY, CDR2 SAAADI. The V and J ends lost 6 bases and 1 base respectively, with 12 bases between them. In DNA form, the CDR3 reads TGCGCCAGCAGCCCGACAGAGTCGAACACTGAAGCTTTCTTT. Translation gives CASSPTESNTEAFF.

The J gene is TRBJ1-2, the V gene TRBV6-1, with D maybe TRBD1 (5 bases). This CDR3 comprises 15 residues. The germline V gene encodes CDR1 MNHNS and CDR2 SASEGT. V lost 0 bases, J lost 4 bases, and 12 bases lay in between. This CDR3 reads CASSEAQGLRYGYTF. The CDR3 bases are TGTGCCAGCAGTGAAGCTCAGGGACTCCGCTATGGCTACACCTTC.

J is TRBJ1-4 and V is TRBV12-5, with 9 bases that match TRBD1. This CDR3 contains 13 residues. Germline CDR1 reads LGHNT; CDR2 reads FRNRAP. Unmatched junction bases numbered 6, after V lost 5 bases and J lost 11 bases. Here the CDR3 reads CASGPGTGMKLFF. The CDR3 DNA reads TGTGCTAGTGGTCCCGGGACAGGGATGAAACTGTTTTTT.